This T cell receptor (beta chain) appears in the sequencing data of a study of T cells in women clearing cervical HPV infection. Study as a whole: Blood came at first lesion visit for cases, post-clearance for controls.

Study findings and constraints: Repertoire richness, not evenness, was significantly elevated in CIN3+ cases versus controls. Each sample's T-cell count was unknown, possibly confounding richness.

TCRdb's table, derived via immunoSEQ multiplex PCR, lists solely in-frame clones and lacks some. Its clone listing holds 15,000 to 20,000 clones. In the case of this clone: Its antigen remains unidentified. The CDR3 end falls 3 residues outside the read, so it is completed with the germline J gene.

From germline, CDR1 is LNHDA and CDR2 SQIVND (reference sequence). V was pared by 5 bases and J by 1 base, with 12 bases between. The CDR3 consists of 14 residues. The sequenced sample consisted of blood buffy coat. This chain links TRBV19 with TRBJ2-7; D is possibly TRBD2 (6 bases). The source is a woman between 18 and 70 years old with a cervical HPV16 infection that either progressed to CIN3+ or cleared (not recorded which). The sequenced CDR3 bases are TGTGCCAGTAGTCCGCGGGGCAAGTCCTACGAG. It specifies CASSPRGKSYE. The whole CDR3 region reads CASSPRGKSYEQYF.